This TCR beta chain was found in a study of shared clonotypes between healthy human individuals. CDR1 is KGHSH, CDR2 LQKENI, per germline. The CDR3 has 12 amino acids. V dropped 2 bases and J dropped 3 bases, with 2 bases sitting between them. Donors were Caucasian adults residing in Nashville, Tennessee, USA. In the original workflow: Filtering differed since immunoSEQ provided only junctions, with no quality scores. Clones were read by immunoSEQ multiplex PCR, and TCRdb kept only the in-frame ones, dropping some. V, J and clone size are those of that table, while D and trimming were read from the DNA. The profile shows some 2.4 million clones, 93% of them singletons.

Specimen: naive CD4+ T cells from PBMCs. The subset denotes: CD45RA+ positively selected. The clonotype originates from a man between 18 and 35 years old in good health. Some clones in this sample may be carry-over from other donors' samples. The chain is built from TRBV18 and TRBJ1-5; D is uncertain. CDR3 bases: TGTGCCAGCTCACCAGTCAATCAGCCCCAGCATTTT. Translated, it gives CASSPVNQPQHF.